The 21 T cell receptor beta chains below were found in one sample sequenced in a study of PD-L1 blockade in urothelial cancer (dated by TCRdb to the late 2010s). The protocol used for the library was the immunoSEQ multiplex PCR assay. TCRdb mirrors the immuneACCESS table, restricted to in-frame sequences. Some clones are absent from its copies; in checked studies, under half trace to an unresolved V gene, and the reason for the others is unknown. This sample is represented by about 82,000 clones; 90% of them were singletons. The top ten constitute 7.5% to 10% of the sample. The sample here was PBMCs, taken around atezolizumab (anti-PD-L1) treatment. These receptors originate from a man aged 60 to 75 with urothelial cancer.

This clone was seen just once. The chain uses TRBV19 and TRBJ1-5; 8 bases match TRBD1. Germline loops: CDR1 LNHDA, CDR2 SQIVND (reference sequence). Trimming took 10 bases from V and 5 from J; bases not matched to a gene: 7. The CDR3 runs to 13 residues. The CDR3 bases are TGTGCCACCGAACAGGGGGGGGATCAGCCCCAGCATTTT. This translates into CATEQGGDQPQHF.

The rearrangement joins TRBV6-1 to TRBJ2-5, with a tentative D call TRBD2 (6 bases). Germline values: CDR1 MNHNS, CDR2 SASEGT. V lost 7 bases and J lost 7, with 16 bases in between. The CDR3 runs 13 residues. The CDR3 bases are TGTGCCAGCAAACTAGGGGAGGTAGGGACCCAGTACTTC. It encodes CASKLGEVGTQYF.

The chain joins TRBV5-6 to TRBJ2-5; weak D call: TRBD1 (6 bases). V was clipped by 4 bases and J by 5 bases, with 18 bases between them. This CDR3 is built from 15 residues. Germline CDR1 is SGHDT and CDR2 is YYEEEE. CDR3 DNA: TGTGCCAGCAGCATCTCCAGACAGGCCGGGGAGACCCAGTACTTC. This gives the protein CASSISRQAGETQYF.

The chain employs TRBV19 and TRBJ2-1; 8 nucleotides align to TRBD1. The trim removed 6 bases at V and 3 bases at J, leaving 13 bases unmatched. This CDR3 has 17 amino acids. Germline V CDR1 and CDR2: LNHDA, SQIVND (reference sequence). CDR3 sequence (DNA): TGTGCCAGTAGAGTTTCAGGGGGCACAGGGGGCTACAATGAGCAGTTCTTC. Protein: CASRVSGGTGGYNEQFF.

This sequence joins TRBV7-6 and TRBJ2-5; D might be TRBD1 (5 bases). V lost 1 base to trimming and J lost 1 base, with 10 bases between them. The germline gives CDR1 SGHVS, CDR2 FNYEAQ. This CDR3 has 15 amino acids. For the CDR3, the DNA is TGTGCCAGCAGCTTAGGACAGACCCTCCAAGAGACCCAGTACTTC. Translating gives CASSLGQTLQETQYF.

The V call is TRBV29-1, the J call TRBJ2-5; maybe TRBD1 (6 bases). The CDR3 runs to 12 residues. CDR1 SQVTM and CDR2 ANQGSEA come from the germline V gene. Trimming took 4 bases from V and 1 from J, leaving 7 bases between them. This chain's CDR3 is CSVGTVQETQYF. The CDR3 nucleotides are TGCAGCGTTGGGACAGTCCAAGAGACCCAGTACTTC.

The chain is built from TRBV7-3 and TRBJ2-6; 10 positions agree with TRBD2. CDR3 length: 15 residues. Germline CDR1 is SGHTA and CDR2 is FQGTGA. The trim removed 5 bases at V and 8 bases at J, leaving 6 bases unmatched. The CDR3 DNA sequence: TGTGCCAGCAGCCCATTTAGCGGGGGGTCCAACGTCCTGACTTTC. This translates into CASSPFSGGSNVLTF.

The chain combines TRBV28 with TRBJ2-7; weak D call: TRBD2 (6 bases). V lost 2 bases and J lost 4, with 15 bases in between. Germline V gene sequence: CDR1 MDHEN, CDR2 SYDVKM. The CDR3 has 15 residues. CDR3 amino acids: CASSLGGGMAYEQYF. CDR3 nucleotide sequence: TGTGCCAGCAGTTTAGGGGGAGGAATGGCTTACGAGCAGTACTTC.

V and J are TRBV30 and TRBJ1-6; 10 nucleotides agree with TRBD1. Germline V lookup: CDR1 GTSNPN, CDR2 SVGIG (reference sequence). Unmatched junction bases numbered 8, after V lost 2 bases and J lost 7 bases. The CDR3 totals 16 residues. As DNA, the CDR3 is TGTGCCTGGAGTCCCCAAAGGACAGGGGGGAATTCACCCCTCCACTTT. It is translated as CAWSPQRTGGNSPLHF. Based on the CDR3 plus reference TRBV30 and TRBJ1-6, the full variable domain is SQTIHQWPATLVQPVGSPLSLECTVEGTSNPNLYWYRQAAGRGLQLLFYSVGIGQISSEVPQNLSASRPQDRQFILSSKKLLLSDSGFYLCAWSPQRTGGNSPLHFGNGTRLTVT.

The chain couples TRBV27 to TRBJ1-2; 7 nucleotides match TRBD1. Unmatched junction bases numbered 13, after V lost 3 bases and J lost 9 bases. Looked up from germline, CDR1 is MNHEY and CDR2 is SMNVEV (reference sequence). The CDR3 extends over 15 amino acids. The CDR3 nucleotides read TGTGCCAGCAGTTTTCTAACCGGACAGGTTTTTAGCTACACCTTC. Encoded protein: CASSFLTGQVFSYTF.

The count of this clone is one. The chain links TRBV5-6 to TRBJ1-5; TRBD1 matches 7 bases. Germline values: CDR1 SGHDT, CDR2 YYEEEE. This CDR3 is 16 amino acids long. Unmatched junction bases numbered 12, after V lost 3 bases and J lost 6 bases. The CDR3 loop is CASSSYQGGFGQPQHF. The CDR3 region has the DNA TGTGCCAGCAGCTCGTACCAGGGGGGTTTCGGTCAGCCCCAGCATTTT.

The CDR3 DNA reads as TGTGCCAGCCCGTTGACAGGGGGCGGCAATCAGCCCCAGCATTTT. It specifies CASPLTGGGNQPQHF. J is TRBJ1-5 and V is TRBV21-1; no DNA check was done on the table's D call, TRBD1. TRBV21-1 is listed as a pseudogene. This CDR3 region has 15 residues.

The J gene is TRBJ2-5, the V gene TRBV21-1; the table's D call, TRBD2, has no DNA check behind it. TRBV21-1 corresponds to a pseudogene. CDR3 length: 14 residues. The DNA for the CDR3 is TGTGCCAGCAGCAAAGAAGGAGCGTCCGAGACCCAGTACTTC. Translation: CASSKEGASETQYF.

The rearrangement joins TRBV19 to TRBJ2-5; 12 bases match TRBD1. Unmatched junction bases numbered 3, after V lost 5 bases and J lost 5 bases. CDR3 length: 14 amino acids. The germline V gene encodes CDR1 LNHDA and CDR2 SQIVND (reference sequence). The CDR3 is CASSAGTGGETQYF. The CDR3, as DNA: TGTGCCAGTAGTGCCGGGACAGGGGGCGAGACCCAGTACTTC.

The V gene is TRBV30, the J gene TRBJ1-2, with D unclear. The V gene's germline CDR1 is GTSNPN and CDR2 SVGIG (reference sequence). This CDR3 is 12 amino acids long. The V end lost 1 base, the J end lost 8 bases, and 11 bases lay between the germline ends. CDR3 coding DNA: TGTGCCTGGAGTGCCCCGCCCGGGGGCTACACCTTC. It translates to CAWSAPPGGYTF.

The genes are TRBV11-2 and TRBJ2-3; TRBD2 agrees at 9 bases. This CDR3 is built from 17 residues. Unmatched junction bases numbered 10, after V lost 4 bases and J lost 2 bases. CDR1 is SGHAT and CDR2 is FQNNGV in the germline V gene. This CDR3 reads CASSSRPTSGYTDTQYF. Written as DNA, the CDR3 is TGTGCCAGCAGCTCCCGGCCGACTAGCGGATACACAGATACGCAGTATTTT. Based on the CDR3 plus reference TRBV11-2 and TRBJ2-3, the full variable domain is EAGVAQSPRYKIIEKRQSVAFWCNPISGHATLYWYQQILGQGPKLLIQFQNNGVVDDSQLPKDRFSAERLKGVDSTLKIQPAKLEDSAVYLCASSSRPTSGYTDTQYFGPGTRLTVL.

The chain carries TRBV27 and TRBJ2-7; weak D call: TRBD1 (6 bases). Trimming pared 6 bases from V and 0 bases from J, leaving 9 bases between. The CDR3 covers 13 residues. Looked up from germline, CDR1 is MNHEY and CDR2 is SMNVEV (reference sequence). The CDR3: CASRRQDSYEQYF. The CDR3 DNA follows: TGTGCCAGCAGGCGACAGGACTCCTACGAGCAGTACTTC.

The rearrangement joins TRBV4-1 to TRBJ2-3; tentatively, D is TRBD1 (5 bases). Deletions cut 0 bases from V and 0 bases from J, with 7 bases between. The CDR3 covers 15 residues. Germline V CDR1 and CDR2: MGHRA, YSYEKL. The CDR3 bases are TGCGCCAGCAGCCAAGATGGGGCTAGCACAGATACGCAGTATTTT. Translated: CASSQDGASTDTQYF.

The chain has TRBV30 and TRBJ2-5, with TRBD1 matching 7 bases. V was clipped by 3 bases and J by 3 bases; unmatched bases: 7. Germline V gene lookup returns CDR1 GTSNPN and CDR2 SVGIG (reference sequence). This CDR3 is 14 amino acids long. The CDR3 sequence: CAWRPGTDEETQYF. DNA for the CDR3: TGTGCCTGGAGACCCGGGACAGACGAAGAGACCCAGTACTTC.

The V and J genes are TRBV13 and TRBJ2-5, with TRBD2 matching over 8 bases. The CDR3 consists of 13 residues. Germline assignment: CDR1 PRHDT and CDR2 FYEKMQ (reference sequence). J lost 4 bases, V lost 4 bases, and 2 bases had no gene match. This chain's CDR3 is CASSSAGAETQYF. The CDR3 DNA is TGTGCCAGCAGCTCAGCGGGAGCAGAGACCCAGTACTTC.

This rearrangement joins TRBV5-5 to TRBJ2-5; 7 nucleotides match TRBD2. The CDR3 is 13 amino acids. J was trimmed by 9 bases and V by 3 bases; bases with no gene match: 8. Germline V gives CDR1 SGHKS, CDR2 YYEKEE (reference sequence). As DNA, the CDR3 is TGTGCCAGCAGCTGGCTGACTAGCAGGGCCCAGTACTTC. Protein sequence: CASSWLTSRAQYF.